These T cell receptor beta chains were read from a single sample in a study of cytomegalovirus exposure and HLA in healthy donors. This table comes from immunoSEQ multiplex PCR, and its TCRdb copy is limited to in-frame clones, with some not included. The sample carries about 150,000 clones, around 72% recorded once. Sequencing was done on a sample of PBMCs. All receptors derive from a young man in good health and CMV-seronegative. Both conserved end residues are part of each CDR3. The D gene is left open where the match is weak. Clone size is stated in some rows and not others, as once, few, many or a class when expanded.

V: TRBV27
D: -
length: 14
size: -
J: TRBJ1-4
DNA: TGTGCCAGCACCCCGGGGGGGCTTCGGGAAAAACTGTTTTTT
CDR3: CASTPGGLREKLFF

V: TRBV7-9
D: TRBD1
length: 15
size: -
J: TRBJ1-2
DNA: TGTGCCAGCAGCTTACTGGGACAGGGGGGAGATGGCTACACCTTC
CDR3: CASSLLGQGGDGYTF

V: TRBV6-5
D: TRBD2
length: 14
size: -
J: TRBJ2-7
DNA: TGTGCCAGCAGTTACGGGAGGGTGGGCTACGAGCAGTACTTC
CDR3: CASSYGRVGYEQYF

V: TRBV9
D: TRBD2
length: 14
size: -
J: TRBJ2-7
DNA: TGTGCCAGCAGCGTAGGGCGGGAGGGGGACGAGCAGTACTTC
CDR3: CASSVGREGDEQYF

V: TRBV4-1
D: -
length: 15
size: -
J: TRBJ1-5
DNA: TGCGCCAGCAGCCAAGTCAGGACAGGCAATCAGCCCCAGCATTTT
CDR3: CASSQVRTGNQPQHF

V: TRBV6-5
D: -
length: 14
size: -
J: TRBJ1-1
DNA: TGTGCCAGCAGTTTTTCGACAGCTGACACTGAAGCTTTCTTT
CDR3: CASSFSTADTEAFF

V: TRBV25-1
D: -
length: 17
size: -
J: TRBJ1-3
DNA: TGTGCCAGCAGTGGTGGGGGGTCGACGGATTCTGGAAACACCATATATTTT
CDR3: CASSGGGSTDSGNTIYF

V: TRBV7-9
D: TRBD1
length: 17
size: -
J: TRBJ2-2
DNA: TGTTCCAGCAGCTTAAGGCGTGGGACAGATAACACCGGGGAGCTGTTTTTT
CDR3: CSSSLRRGTDNTGELFF

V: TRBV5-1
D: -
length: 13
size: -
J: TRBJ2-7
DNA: TGCGCCAGCAGTGGAGGTCTCTCCTACGAGCAGTACTTC
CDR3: CASSGGLSYEQYF

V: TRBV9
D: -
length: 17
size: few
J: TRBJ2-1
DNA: TGTGCCAGCAGCCCCTCACGTGGATTGGGGGCTTGGAATGAGCAGTTCTTC
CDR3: CASSPSRGLGAWNEQFF

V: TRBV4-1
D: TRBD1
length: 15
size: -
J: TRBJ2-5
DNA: TGCGCCAGCCGCCAGGCTGGGACAGAGCAAGAGACCCAGTACTTC
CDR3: CASRQAGTEQETQYF

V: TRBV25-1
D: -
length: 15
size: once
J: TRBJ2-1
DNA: TGTGCCAGCAGTGAAGGAGCAGGGTTCATCAATGAGCAGTTCTTC
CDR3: CASSEGAGFINEQFF

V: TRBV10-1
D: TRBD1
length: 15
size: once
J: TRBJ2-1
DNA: TGCGCCGTACAGAGGGGGCAGGGGGCGCATAATGAGCAGTTCTTC
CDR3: CAVQRGQGAHNEQFF

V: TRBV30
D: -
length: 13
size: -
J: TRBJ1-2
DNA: TGTGCCTGGAGTACGGGGGATTTGCGAGGCTACACCTTC
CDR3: CAWSTGDLRGYTF

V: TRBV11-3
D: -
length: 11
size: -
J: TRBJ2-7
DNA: TGTGCCAGCAGCGACCCCCCGGGGCAGTACTTC
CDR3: CASSDPPGQYF

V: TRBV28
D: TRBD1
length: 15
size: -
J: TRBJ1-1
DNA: TGTGCCAGCAGTTTCGGGACAGGGGCGCTCACTGAAGCTTTCTTT
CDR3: CASSFGTGALTEAFF

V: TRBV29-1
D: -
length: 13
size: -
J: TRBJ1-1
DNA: TGCAGCGTTGGGGGGCGGATGAACACTGAAGCTTTCTTT
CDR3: CSVGGRMNTEAFF

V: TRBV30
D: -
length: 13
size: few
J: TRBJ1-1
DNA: TGTGCCTGGAGTGTAGACGAGGGCACTGAAGCTTTCTTT
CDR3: CAWSVDEGTEAFF

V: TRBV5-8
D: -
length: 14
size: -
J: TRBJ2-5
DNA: TGTGCCAGCAGCCTCGCGGGCTGGGAGGAGACCCAGTACTTC
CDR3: CASSLAGWEETQYF

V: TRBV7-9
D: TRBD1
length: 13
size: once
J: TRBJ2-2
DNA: TGTGCCAGCAGACCACAGGGGCCCGGGGAGCTGTTTTTT
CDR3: CASRPQGPGELFF

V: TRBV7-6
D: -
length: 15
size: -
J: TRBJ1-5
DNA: TGTGCCAGCAGCTTAAAATTGAGGAGCAATCAGCCCCAGCATTTT
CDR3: CASSLKLRSNQPQHF

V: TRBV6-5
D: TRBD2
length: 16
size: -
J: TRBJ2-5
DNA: TGTGCCAGCAGTTACACAGGACTAGCTCGATCCGAGACCCAGTACTTC
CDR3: CASSYTGLARSETQYF

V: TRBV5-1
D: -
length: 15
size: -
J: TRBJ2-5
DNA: TGCGCCAGCAGGCCGGCAGGGACTTCCCAAGAGACCCAGTACTTC
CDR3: CASRPAGTSQETQYF

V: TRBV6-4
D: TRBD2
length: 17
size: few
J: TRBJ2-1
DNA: TGTGCCAGCAGTACCCAGGTGGGGACTAGGAGCTACAATGAGCAGTTCTTC
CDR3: CASSTQVGTRSYNEQFF

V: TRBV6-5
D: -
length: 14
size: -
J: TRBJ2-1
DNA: TGTGCCAGCAGGGACCTGGGAGCGGTTAATGAGCAGTTCTTC
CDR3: CASRDLGAVNEQFF

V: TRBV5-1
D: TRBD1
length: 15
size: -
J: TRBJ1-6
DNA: TGCGCCAGCAGCCCCAGACAGGGGTCAAGTTCACCCCTCCACTTT
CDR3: CASSPRQGSSSPLHF

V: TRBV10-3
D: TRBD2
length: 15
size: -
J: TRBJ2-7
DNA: TGTGCCATCAGTGGGGGGAGCGGGAGTTCCCACGAGCAGTACTTC
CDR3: CAISGGSGSSHEQYF

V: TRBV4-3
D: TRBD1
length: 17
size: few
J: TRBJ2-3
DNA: TGCGCCAGCAGCCAGGCGCCTCCGGGACAGGGGGCAGATACGCAGTATTTT
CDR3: CASSQAPPGQGADTQYF

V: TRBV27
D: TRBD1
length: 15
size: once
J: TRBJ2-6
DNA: TGTGCCAGCAGCCCACAGGGGTTGGGGGCCAACGTCCTGACTTTC
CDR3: CASSPQGLGANVLTF

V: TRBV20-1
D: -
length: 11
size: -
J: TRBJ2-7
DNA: TGCAGTGCTAGATCAGACTACGAGCAGTACTTC
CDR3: CSARSDYEQYF

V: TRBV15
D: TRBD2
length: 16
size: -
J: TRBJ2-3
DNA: TGTGCCACCAGCAGGGGCGGGAGGGGGAGCACAGATACGCAGTATTTT
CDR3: CATSRGGRGSTDTQYF

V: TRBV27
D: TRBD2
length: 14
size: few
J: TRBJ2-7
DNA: TGTGCCAGCAGTATGGGACTAGCGGGAGTTGAGCAGTACTTC
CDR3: CASSMGLAGVEQYF

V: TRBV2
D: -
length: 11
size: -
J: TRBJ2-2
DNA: TGTGCCAGCAGTACCACAGGGGAGCTGTTTTTT
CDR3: CASSTTGELFF

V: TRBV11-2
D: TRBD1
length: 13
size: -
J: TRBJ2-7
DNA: TGTGCCAGCAGCTCCGGGACAGGGAGCGAGCAGTACTTC
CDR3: CASSSGTGSEQYF

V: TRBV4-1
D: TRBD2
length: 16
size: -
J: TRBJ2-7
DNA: TGCGCCAGCAGCCAAGGGGAGGGAGCCCCAGATTACGAGCAGTACTTC
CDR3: CASSQGEGAPDYEQYF

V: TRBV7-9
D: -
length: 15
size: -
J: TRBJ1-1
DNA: TGTGCCAGCAGGGAGGGACGGAGAAAGAACACTGAAGCTTTCTTT
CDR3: CASREGRRKNTEAFF

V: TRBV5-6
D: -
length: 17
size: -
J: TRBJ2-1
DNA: TGTGCCAGCAGCCCCTCCGTGGGGCGGTCGGCCTACAATGAGCAGTTCTTC
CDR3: CASSPSVGRSAYNEQFF

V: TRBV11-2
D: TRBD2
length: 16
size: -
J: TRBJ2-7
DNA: TGTGCCAGCAGCTTAGTTGGCGGCGGGAGTTCCTACGAGCAGTACTTC
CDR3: CASSLVGGGSSYEQYF

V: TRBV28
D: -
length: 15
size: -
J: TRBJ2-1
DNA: TGTGCCAGCAGTTTAGCACAGGGAGTGGGCAATGAGCAGTTCTTC
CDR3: CASSLAQGVGNEQFF

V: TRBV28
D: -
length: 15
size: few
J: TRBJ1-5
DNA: TGTGCCAGCAGTTCGCCGACAGGCCGCAATCAGCCCCAGCATTTT
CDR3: CASSSPTGRNQPQHF

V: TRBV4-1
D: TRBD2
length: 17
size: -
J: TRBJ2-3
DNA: TGCGCCAGCAGCCAGTCTTCTAGCGGGAGCAGCACAGATACGCAGTATTTT
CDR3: CASSQSSSGSSTDTQYF

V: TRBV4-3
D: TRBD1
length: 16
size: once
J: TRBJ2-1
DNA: TGCGCCAGCAGCCCAGGACAGGGGGCCACCTACAATGAGCAGTTCTTC
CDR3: CASSPGQGATYNEQFF

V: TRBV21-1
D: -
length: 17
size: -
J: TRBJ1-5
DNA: TGTGCCAGCAGCACTCCAGAATCTGACAGTAGCAATCAGCCCCAGCATTTT
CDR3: CASSTPESDSSNQPQHF

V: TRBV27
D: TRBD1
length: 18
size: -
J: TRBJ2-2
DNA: TGTGCCAGCCGCGAAGGACCGGGACAGGGGGCGAACACCGGGGAGCTGTTTTTT
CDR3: CASREGPGQGANTGELFF

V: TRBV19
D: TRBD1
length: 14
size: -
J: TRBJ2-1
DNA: TGTGCCAGTAGTTCGGGACAGGGAGTCGGTGAGCAGTTCTTC
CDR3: CASSSGQGVGEQFF

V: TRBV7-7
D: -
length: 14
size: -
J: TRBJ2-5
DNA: TGTGCCAGCAGCCCCGCGGGGTTGGAGGAGACCCAGTACTTC
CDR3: CASSPAGLEETQYF